A single sample is the source of the 14 T cell receptor beta chains below, sequenced in a study of cytomegalovirus exposure and HLA in healthy donors (dated by TCRdb to 2017 to 2019). Libraries were prepared through the immunoSEQ multiplex PCR assay. A mixture of 60 forward primers for TCR Vbeta segments and 13 reverse primers for TCR Jbeta segments was used in the multiplex PCR. Sourced from immuneACCESS, this table was stored by TCRdb with only in-frame sequences that have V and J called. A share of the clones is absent; for the studies checked, an unresolved V gene accounts for under half, and the remainder has no known explanation. The sample has about 250,000 clones on record, 85% of them singletons. Of the sample, roughly 0.26% falls within the top ten clones. The source material was PBMCs. Receptors originate from a girl between 2 and 10 years old in good health and CMV-seronegative.

The chain is built from TRBV6-1 and TRBJ2-1; 10 bases fit TRBD1. Germline-derived CDR1 and CDR2 are MNHNS and SASEGT. This CDR3 region has 14 residues. Trimming cost V 4 bases and J 4 bases; bases outside gene matches: 1. CDR3 DNA sequence: TGTGCCAGCAGTGGGACAGGGGGATACAATGAGCAGTTCTTC. Amino acid sequence: CASSGTGGYNEQFF.

The CDR3 loop reads CASRISGSSTDTQYF. The CDR3 DNA reads TGTGCCAGCAGGATAAGCGGGTCTAGCACAGATACGCAGTATTTT. This chain uses TRBV6-5 with TRBJ2-3; TRBD2 might be the D (6 bases). Trimming pared 6 bases from V and 0 bases from J, leaving 13 bases between. This CDR3 comprises 15 residues. Germline CDR1 is MNHEY and CDR2 is SVGAGI.

The chain carries TRBV27 and TRBJ2-7; 8 positions match TRBD1. Germline CDR1 MNHEY, CDR2 SMNVEV (reference sequence). The CDR3 has 14 residues. V gave up 6 bases and J gave up 4 bases; unmatched junction bases: 8. Here the CDR3 reads CASRSDRGIYEQYF. CDR3 coding DNA: TGTGCCAGCAGATCAGACAGGGGAATATACGAGCAGTACTTC.

The gene calls are TRBV5-4 and TRBJ2-3; 11 bases map to TRBD2. Looked up from germline, CDR1 is SGHNT and CDR2 is YYREEE (reference sequence). The CDR3 loop spans 15 amino acids. J was trimmed by 5 bases and V by 5 bases; bases with no gene match: 7. The CDR3 DNA sequence: TGTGCCAGCAGGTCACTAGCGGGAGAAGGAGATACGCAGTATTTT. It yields the protein CASRSLAGEGDTQYF.

The chain links TRBV5-4 to TRBJ1-2; D call uncertain. Between the trimmed V and J ends, which lost 0 bases and 4 bases, there was a span of 13 bases. The CDR3 loop spans 15 amino acids. Germline V lookup: CDR1 SGHNT, CDR2 YYREEE (reference sequence). As DNA, the CDR3 is TGTGCCAGCAGCTTGGAGTGGGTTTCGGGCTATGGCTACACCTTC. Protein sequence: CASSLEWVSGYGYTF.

The rearrangement links TRBV7-9 to TRBJ1-1; tentative D call: TRBD1 (5 bases). CDR1 is SEHNR, CDR2 FQNEAQ, per germline (reference sequence). Trimming left V 3 bases short and J 11 bases short, with 13 bases between. The CDR3 runs 12 residues. In DNA form, the CDR3 reads TGTGCCAGCAGCTTTCAACGGGGGGTGGCTTTCTTT. This sequence encodes CASSFQRGVAFF.

This chain uses TRBV28 with TRBJ2-7, with 8 bases fitting TRBD2. The CDR3 has 15 residues. V lost 3 bases to trimming and J lost 2 bases; unmatched junction nucleotides: 6. CDR1 is MDHEN, CDR2 SYDVKM, per germline. The CDR3 DNA is TGTGCCAGCAGTTTCGGGCTAGCGGGCCCCTACGAGCAGTACTTC. Protein: CASSFGLAGPYEQYF.

The chain carries TRBV6-1 and TRBJ1-2; D gene uncertain. The V end lost 5 bases, the J end lost 8 bases, and 15 bases lay between the germline ends. CDR1 and CDR2 from the germline V gene are MNHNS and SASEGT. The CDR3 runs 13 residues. The CDR3 nucleotides read TGTGCCAGCAGTACGGCGGGAGGAAGGGGCTACACCTTC. It is translated as CASSTAGGRGYTF.

This sequence joins TRBV4-1 and TRBJ2-5, with TRBD1 identical over 7 bases. The end of the DNA is better explained by TRBJ2-7, so the J call may be wrong. CDR1 is MGHRA and CDR2 is YSYEKL in the germline V gene. The CDR3 extends over 14 amino acids. The CDR3 sequence is CASSHVGTAYEQYF. The CDR3 nucleotides are TGCGCCAGCAGCCACGTGGGGACAGCCTACGAGCAGTACTTC.

The chain joins TRBV19 to TRBJ1-5; D ambiguous. V was pared by 5 bases and J by 6 bases, with 8 bases between. The V gene's germline CDR1 is LNHDA and CDR2 SQIVND (reference sequence). This CDR3 spans 12 amino acids. This CDR3 is CASSFLSQPQHF. In DNA, the CDR3 is TGTGCCAGTAGTTTCCTTAGTCAGCCCCAGCATTTT.

The V and J genes are TRBV5-6 and TRBJ2-5; the match to TRBD2 covers 11 bases. The CDR3 is 16 residues long. The germline gives CDR1 SGHDT, CDR2 YYEEEE. Trimming removed 4 bases from V and 3 bases from J; junction bases left unmatched: 8. For the CDR3, the DNA is TGTGCCAGCAGCGAGGGAGGTAGCGGGAGGGAAGAGACCCAGTACTTC. Translation: CASSEGGSGREETQYF. The full variable domain, its missing parts supplied by reference TRBV5-6 and TRBJ2-5, is DAGVTQSPTHLIKTRGQQVTLRCSPKSGHDTVSWYQQALGQGPQFIFQYYEEEERQRGNFPDRFSGHQFPNYSSELNVNALLLGDSALYLCASSEGGSGREETQYFGPGTRLLVL.

The rearrangement joins TRBV6-6 to TRBJ2-1; 10 nucleotides align to TRBD2. The J segment lost 7 bases and the V segment lost 8 bases, leaving 8 bases of the junction unmatched. The CDR3 sequence is 14 residues long. Germline CDR1 reads MNHNY; CDR2 reads SVGAGI (reference sequence). The CDR3 spells CASWQRGGRNEQFF. The DNA for the CDR3 is TGTGCCAGCTGGCAGCGGGGGGGCCGAAATGAGCAGTTCTTC.

The chain is built from TRBV6-5 and TRBJ1-1; 9 nucleotides align to TRBD1. CDR1 MNHEY and CDR2 SVGAGI come from the germline V gene. This CDR3 region has 14 residues. The J segment lost 6 bases and the V segment lost 2 bases, leaving 4 bases of the junction unmatched. CDR3 region: CASSYDRGVAEAFF. CDR3 bases: TGTGCCAGCAGTTACGACAGGGGGGTAGCTGAAGCTTTCTTT.

This clone has just a few counts. This chain uses TRBV6-9 with TRBJ2-7, with D unclear. Germline V CDR1 and CDR2: MNHGY, SVAAGI. The CDR3 covers 8 residues. With 11 bases removed from V and 6 bases from J, the gap between germline ends came to 5 bases. The chain's CDR3 is CAGLEQYF. The DNA of the CDR3 is TGTGCCGGGCTCGAGCAGTACTTC.